A single sample gave rise to the 4 T cell receptor beta chains below, sequenced in a study of control samples from healthy donors and cancer patients. The data were produced by immunoSEQ multiplex PCR, yet TCRdb's version contains in-frame clones alone and is incomplete. This sample has 40,000 to 55,000 clones, with about 87% found just once. Sequenced sample: PBMCs. These receptors were taken from a woman aged 55-70 years with lung cancer.

This clone was found once. V is TRBV9 and J is TRBJ2-3; D is unclear. The germline gives CDR1 SGDLS, CDR2 YYNGEE. Trimming took off 0 bases at V and 0 bases at J, with 5 bases between the two ends. The CDR3 covers 14 residues. The CDR3: CASSVGVSTDTQYF. The CDR3 DNA follows: TGTGCCAGCAGCGTAGGTGTTAGCACAGATACGCAGTATTTT. Variable domain in full (rest from reference TRBV9 and TRBJ2-3): DSGVTQTPKHLITATGQRVTLRCSPRSGDLSVYWYQQSLDQGLQFLIQYYNGEERAKGNILERFSAQQFPDLHSELNLSSLELGDSALYFCASSVGVSTDTQYFGPGTRLTVL.

The chain carries TRBV11-2 and TRBJ2-6; 7 bases are shared with TRBD1. The J segment lost 0 bases and the V segment lost 6 bases, leaving 8 bases of the junction unmatched. CDR3 size: 17 residues. Germline lookup yields CDR1 SGHAT and CDR2 FQNNGV. CDR3 DNA: TGTGCCAGCAGTACCGGGACAGACTACTCTGGGGCCAACGTCCTGACTTTC. Its protein product is CASSTGTDYSGANVLTF.

The rearrangement uses TRBV19 and TRBJ1-5; D remains ambiguous. From germline, CDR1 is LNHDA and CDR2 SQIVND (reference sequence). V was trimmed by 0 bases and J by 10 bases, leaving 13 bases between them. There are 14 residues in the CDR3. The CDR3 nucleotides read TGTGCCAGTAGTATAGACCCCAGTTTGGGACCCCAGCATTTT. This encodes CASSIDPSLGPQHF.

This CDR3 reads CASSLKAGGRIDTQYF. The CDR3 coding sequence is TGTGCCAGCAGCTTGAAGGCGGGAGGGAGGATAGATACGCAGTATTTT. The J gene is TRBJ2-3, the V gene TRBV5-4; 9 bases line up with TRBD2. The germline V gene has CDR1 SGHNT and CDR2 YYREEE (reference sequence). The CDR3 loop spans 16 amino acids. V lost 1 base and J lost 5; bases outside the gene matches: 8. Drawing the rest from reference TRBV5-4 and TRBJ2-3, the complete variable domain is ETGVTQSPTHLIKTRGQQVTLRCSSQSGHNTVSWYQQALGQGPQFIFQYYREEENGRGNFPPRFSGLQFPNYSSELNVNALELDDSALYLCASSLKAGGRIDTQYFGPGTRLTVL.